A selection of T cell receptor beta chains follows, all from one sample in a study of T cells after yellow fever vaccination. Each CDR3 protein is one row after TCRdb ran MiXCR on the 5' RACE reads. Among 300,000 to 350,000 distinct CDR3 sequences listed, approximately 4.3% were seen once. The source was PBMCs, collected 15 days after the yellow fever booster vaccination. These receptor sequences come from a man between 18 and 29 years old who received the YFV17D yellow fever vaccine. The conserved cysteine and the conserved F or W are not part of the CDR3 here. A D gene is named only where the DNA matches it firmly.

TRBV4-3	TRBD1	TRBJ1-1	ASSQATGAATEAF
TRBV7-3	NA	TRBJ2-3	ASRLQHTQY
TRBV5-1	NA	TRBJ2-2	ASSLGNTGELF
TRBV12-3/TRBV12-4	TRBD2	TRBJ2-5	ASSGLVSETQY
TRBV12-3/TRBV12-4	NA	TRBJ1-2	ASSLDGAGGYT
TRBV4-3	NA	TRBJ2-1	ASSQDGQFEGQF
TRBV20-1	TRBD2	TRBJ2-5	SAMGLAQETQY
TRBV7-4	NA	TRBJ1-2	ASSPRLECNYGYT
TRBV25-1	NA	TRBJ1-6	ASSEQDNSPLH
TRBV12-3/TRBV12-4	NA	TRBJ2-3	ASSFSSLSTDTQY
TRBV30	NA	TRBJ2-7	AWSAGLPVIYEQY
TRBV25-1	TRBD2	TRBJ2-1	ASSDGTSGGGSYNEQF
TRBV12-3/TRBV12-4	NA	TRBJ2-1	ASSRTSLVNEQF
TRBV27	NA	TRBJ2-3	ASSSRETLTDTQY
TRBV5-1	TRBD1	TRBJ1-4	ASSERTGGPNEKLF
TRBV27	NA	TRBJ2-2	ASSPGRKGELF
TRBV20-1	NA	TRBJ1-5	SAMPQSNQPQH
TRBV11-2	NA	TRBJ2-1	ASSLGHLSGRLVDEQF
TRBV29-1	NA	TRBJ2-6	SVEDPLSAGANVLT
TRBV18	NA	TRBJ1-3	ASSPLADSSGNTIY
TRBV4-2	NA	TRBJ1-5	ASSQVSDGARNQPQH
TRBV2	NA	TRBJ2-7	ASSVPGGRTYEQY
TRBV5-1	NA	TRBJ2-7	ASSPTTGNYEQY